The entry below gives a single TCR beta chain sequence along with its context. The entry originates in a study of control samples from healthy donors and cancer patients. Profiled with immunoSEQ multiplex PCR; TCRdb holds only in-frame clones, not every one. This table holds 90,000 to 110,000 clones, around 89% found once. CDR3 size: 16 residues. Trimming removed 7 bases at V and 4 bases at J, with 20 bases between. The V gene's germline CDR1 is SGHRS and CDR2 YFSETQ. The receptor comes from a woman in her forties or fifties in good health. The sequencing sample was made of blood. The rearrangement uses TRBV5-1 and TRBJ2-2, with D tentatively TRBD1 (5 bases). The CDR3, as DNA: TGCGCCAGCGGGCTGGCAGGGATGACGGGCACCGGGGAGCTGTTTTTT. Amino acids: CASGLAGMTGTGELFF.